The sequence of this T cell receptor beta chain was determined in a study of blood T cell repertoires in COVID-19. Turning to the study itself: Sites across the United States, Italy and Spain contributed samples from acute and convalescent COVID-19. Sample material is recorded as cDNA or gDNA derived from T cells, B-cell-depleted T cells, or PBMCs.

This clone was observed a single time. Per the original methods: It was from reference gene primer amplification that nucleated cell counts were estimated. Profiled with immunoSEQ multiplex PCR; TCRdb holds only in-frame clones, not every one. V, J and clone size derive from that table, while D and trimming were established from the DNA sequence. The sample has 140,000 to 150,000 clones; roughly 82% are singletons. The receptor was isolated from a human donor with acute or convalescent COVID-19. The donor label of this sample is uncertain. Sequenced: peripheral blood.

The CDR3: CASTPGSVGAETQYF. The CDR3 DNA is TGTGCCAGTACTCCGGGATCCGTGGGGGCAGAGACCCAGTACTTC. The chain has TRBV19 and TRBJ2-5, with D possibly matching TRBD1 (6 bases). The CDR3 loop spans 15 amino acids. Germline CDR1 is LNHDA and CDR2 is SQIVND (reference sequence). V was clipped by 7 bases and J by 4 bases, with 19 bases between them.